A single sample gave rise to the 26 T cell receptor beta chains below, sequenced in a study of blood T cell repertoires in COVID-19. Libraries were prepared by immunoSEQ multiplex PCR; TCRdb keeps only in-frame clonotypes and omits some of them. Among 430,000 or so clones, 70% to 90% were seen once, and the ten largest hold approximately 1.5%. Sequencing was carried out using PBMCs or T cells enriched from blood (not recorded which). Source of these receptors: a woman under 30 who had been exposed to COVID-19.

The genes are TRBV6-2 or TRBV6-3 and TRBJ2-2, with TRBD1 matching 7 bases. There are 15 residues in the CDR3. V gave up 6 bases and J gave up 4 bases; unmatched junction bases: 8. Germline CDR1 MNHEY, CDR2 SVGEGT. CDR3 in amino acids: CASSEGGAGTGELFF. The CDR3, as DNA: TGTGCCAGCAGCGAAGGGGGCGCCGGCACCGGGGAGCTGTTTTTT.

The V call is TRBV6-5, the J call TRBJ1-1, with 7 bases aligning to TRBD1. CDR3 length: 15 residues. J lost 2 bases, V lost 8 bases, and 11 bases had no gene match. Germline V lookup: CDR1 MNHEY, CDR2 SVGAGI. CDR3 sequence: CASAGRRTGNTEAFF. The CDR3 region has the DNA TGTGCCAGCGCGGGCCGAAGGACAGGAAACACTGAAGCTTTCTTT.

The chain carries TRBV2 and TRBJ1-2, with D possibly TRBD1 on 5 matching bases. The length of the CDR3 is 13 residues. Trimming left V 7 bases short and J 8 bases short, with 17 bases between. Germline-derived CDR1 and CDR2 are SNHLY and FYNNEI. The CDR3 nucleotides are TGTGCCAGCATCTTACTACAGGTATCCGGCTACACCTTC. It translates to CASILLQVSGYTF. The whole variable domain, remainder taken from reference TRBV2 and TRBJ1-2, is EPEVTQTPSHQVTQMGQEVILRCVPISNHLYFYWYRQILGQKVEFLVSFYNNEISEKSEIFDDQFSVERPDGSNFTLKIRSTKLEDSAMYFCASILLQVSGYTFGSGTRLTVV.

The rearrangement uses TRBV11-2 and TRBJ2-4, with 7 bases lining up with TRBD2. The ends lost 2 bases at V and 5 bases at J; junction bases unmatched: 3. The CDR3 covers 14 residues. From germline, CDR1 is SGHAT and CDR2 FQNNGV. The chain's CDR3 is CASSLIREENIQYF. The CDR3 DNA follows: TGTGCCAGCAGCTTAATTCGGGAGGAAAACATTCAGTACTTC. Full variable domain (rest looked up from reference TRBV11-2 and TRBJ2-4): EAGVAQSPRYKIIEKRQSVAFWCNPISGHATLYWYQQILGQGPKLLIQFQNNGVVDDSQLPKDRFSAERLKGVDSTLKIQPAKLEDSAVYLCASSLIREENIQYFGAGTRLSVL.

This chain connects TRBV18 to TRBJ1-5; D is possibly TRBD1 (6 bases). The ends were cut back, 5 bases at V and 3 bases at J, with 11 bases in the middle. Per the germline V gene, CDR1 is KGHSH and CDR2 is LQKENI. The CDR3 has 14 amino acids. The CDR3 loop reads CASSEQGNNQPQHF. The CDR3 DNA reads as TGTGCCAGCTCAGAGCAGGGGAACAATCAGCCCCAGCATTTT.

The chain combines TRBV19 with TRBJ1-1; D uncertain. Germline loops: CDR1 LNHDA, CDR2 SQIVND (reference sequence). The CDR3 is made up of 13 amino acids. Trimming shortened V by 5 bases and J by 2 bases, and 9 bases separated the two germline ends. CDR3 sequence: CASSLTGNTEAFF. The CDR3, as DNA: TGTGCCAGTAGTCTAACGGGAAACACTGAAGCTTTCTTT.

This clone was detected only once. The CDR3 reads CASSPPHTGSWETQYF. In DNA form, the CDR3 reads TGTGCCAGCAGTCCCCCCCATACAGGGTCGTGGGAGACCCAGTACTTC. The V gene is TRBV28, the J gene TRBJ2-5; D is possibly TRBD1 (6 bases). V lost 5 bases and J lost 5, with 21 bases in between. CDR1 is MDHEN, CDR2 SYDVKM, per germline. The CDR3 is 16 residues long.

The CDR3 nucleotides read TGTGCCAGCAGTGAATGGGTGGGGACACCCGTCCGGAATCAGCCCCAGCATTTT. Encoded protein: CASSEWVGTPVRNQPQHF. V is TRBV25-1 and J is TRBJ1-5, with TRBD1 as a possible D gene (6 bases). V was trimmed by 1 base and J by 4 bases, leaving 20 bases between them. Germline V gene sequence: CDR1 MGHDK, CDR2 SYGVNS. This CDR3 has 18 residues.

The gene calls are TRBV6-1 and TRBJ2-7, with TRBD2 identical over 13 bases. After removal of 4 bases from V and 1 base from J, the junction contained 4 bases not matched to a gene. This CDR3 spans 16 amino acids. Germline V gene data show CDR1 as MNHNS and CDR2 as SASEGT. The CDR3 region is CASSAGTSGISYEQYF. The CDR3 region has the DNA TGTGCCAGCAGTGCTGGGACTAGCGGGATATCCTACGAGCAGTACTTC.

CDR3 sequence reads: CASSELPGLNYEQYF. The CDR3 DNA reads TGTGCCAGCAGTGAACTTCCGGGACTAAACTACGAGCAGTACTTC. This chain links TRBV6-1 with TRBJ2-7; 7 bases map to TRBD2. Germline V lookup: CDR1 MNHNS, CDR2 SASEGT. V gave up 2 bases and J gave up 3 bases; unmatched junction bases: 7. The CDR3 is 15 amino acids.

The chain has TRBV29-1 and TRBJ1-3; D is undetermined. There are 14 residues in the CDR3. V dropped 6 bases and J dropped 2 bases, with 14 bases sitting between them. Looked up from germline, CDR1 is SQVTM and CDR2 is ANQGSEA. The DNA of the CDR3 is TGCAGCGTCCTGACGGGGTATGCTGGAAACACCATATATTTT. It codes for CSVLTGYAGNTIYF.

In DNA form, the CDR3 reads TGTGCCAGCAGTGGGAACAGGGGGTCGGCAGAGACCCAGTACTTC. It encodes CASSGNRGSAETQYF. The chain joins TRBV25-1 to TRBJ2-5; TRBD1 aligns across 8 bases. Looked up from germline, CDR1 is MGHDK and CDR2 is SYGVNS. With 4 bases clipped from V and 4 bases from J, the junction kept 8 bases outside the gene matches. This CDR3 is built from 15 residues. Full variable domain (outside the CDR3, taken from reference TRBV25-1 and TRBJ2-5): EADIYQTPRYLVIGTGKKITLECSQTMGHDKMYWYQQDPGMELHLIHYSYGVNSTEKGDLSSESTVSRIRTEHFPLTLESARPSHTSQYLCASSGNRGSAETQYFGPGTRLLVL.

This chain connects TRBV4-1 to TRBJ1-4, with D uncertain. V lost 2 bases and J 5 bases, leaving 9 bases between the germline ends. The CDR3 consists of 14 residues. Per germline, CDR1 MGHRA and CDR2 YSYEKL. The CDR3 DNA follows: TGCGCCAGCAGCCAATTTGCAGGAAATGAAAAACTGTTTTTT. Translating it yields CASSQFAGNEKLFF.

The CDR3 DNA follows: TGTGCCAGCAGCCAAGCTAGCGCAGATACGCAGTATTTT. Its protein is CASSQASADTQYF. The rearrangement links TRBV4-2 to TRBJ2-3, with D perhaps matching TRBD2 (6 bases). Germline CDR1 LGHNA, CDR2 YNFKEQ. Trimming took off 1 base at V and 4 bases at J, with 6 bases between the two ends. CDR3 size: 13 residues.

This clone occurred once. The chain recombines TRBV6-5 with TRBJ1-1; TRBD1 matches 7 bases. Germline CDR1 and CDR2: MNHEY and SVGAGI. CDR3 length equals 14 residues. V lost 6 bases to trimming and J lost 0 bases; unmatched junction nucleotides: 4. CDR3 sequence: CASSLGTVNTEAFF. As DNA, the CDR3 is TGTGCCAGCAGCCTGGGGACAGTGAACACTGAAGCTTTCTTT.

The chain joins TRBV4-2 to TRBJ2-7, with D possibly matching TRBD2 (6 bases). The germline V gene has CDR1 LGHNA and CDR2 YNFKEQ. The CDR3 contains 15 residues. Trimming took 0 bases from V and 2 from J, leaving 11 bases between them. In DNA, the CDR3 is TGTGCCAGCAGCCAAGACGTGGGACTCGCCTACGAGCAGTACTTC. Translation gives CASSQDVGLAYEQYF.

The CDR3 sequence is CASSPIGGGGPGETQYF. CDR3 sequence (DNA): TGTGCCAGCTCACCAATAGGAGGGGGCGGCCCCGGCGAGACCCAGTACTTC. The chain links TRBV18 to TRBJ2-5; tentative D call: TRBD1 (7 bases). Germline CDR1 and CDR2: KGHSH and LQKENI. CDR3 length: 17 residues. The V gene lost 2 bases and the J gene lost 5 bases, with 21 bases spanning the gap.

This clone was recorded once. V is TRBV7-8 and J is TRBJ1-2, with 8 bases matching TRBD1. The germline V gene encodes CDR1 SGHVS and CDR2 FQNEAQ. The CDR3 length is 14 residues. V shed 2 bases, J shed 2 bases, and the junction held 1 base outside the gene matches. Here the CDR3 DNA reads TGTGCCAGCAGCTTATGGGACAGGAACTATGGCTACACCTTC. Residues: CASSLWDRNYGYTF.

The gene calls are TRBV5-1 and TRBJ1-6; TRBD1 agrees at 9 bases. The CDR3 is 16 amino acids. Germline values: CDR1 SGHRS, CDR2 YFSETQ. J gave up 9 bases and V 4 bases, and 11 bases lay outside the gene matches. CDR3 loop: CASSTSPGQGTSPLHF. Here the CDR3 DNA reads TGCGCCAGCAGCACCTCACCGGGACAGGGAACTTCACCCCTCCACTTT.

The rearrangement uses TRBV27 and TRBJ1-6; possible D gene TRBD1, 5 bases. Germline V gene data show CDR1 as MNHEY and CDR2 as SMNVEV (reference sequence). With 3 bases removed from V and 5 bases from J, the gap between germline ends came to 14 bases. CDR3 length: 16 residues. This chain's CDR3 is CASSLGLGGNNSPLHF. In DNA form, the CDR3 reads TGTGCCAGCAGTTTGGGGCTGGGGGGAAATAATTCACCCCTCCACTTT.

This sequence joins TRBV30 and TRBJ1-5; D not certain. The CDR3 sequence is 13 residues long. Deletions cut 1 base from V and 4 bases from J, with 8 bases between. CDR1 is GTSNPN, CDR2 SVGIG, per germline (reference sequence). Here the CDR3 reads CAWSASRNQPQHF. CDR3 coding DNA: TGTGCCTGGAGTGCCTCCCGGAATCAGCCCCAGCATTTT.

The genes are TRBV7-8 and TRBJ1-5; D is uncertain. The CDR3 has 15 amino acids. Trimming took off 1 base at V and 0 bases at J, with 7 bases between the two ends. From germline, CDR1 is SGHVS and CDR2 FQNEAQ. Written as DNA, the CDR3 is TGTGCCAGCAGCTTAGTCAGTTCTAGCAATCAGCCCCAGCATTTT. Translated, it gives CASSLVSSSNQPQHF. The variable domain in full, with the rest retrieved from reference TRBV7-8 and TRBJ1-5, is GAGVSQSPRYKVAKRGQDVALRCDPISGHVSLFWYQQALGQGPEFLTYFQNEAQLDKSGLPSDRFFAERPEGSVSTLKIQRTQQEDSAVYLCASSLVSSSNQPQHFGDGTRLSIL.

This clone was seen a single time. The chain couples TRBV7-9 to TRBJ2-2; no firm D call. Trimming removed 2 bases from V and 7 bases from J, with 17 bases in between. Germline lookup yields CDR1 SEHNR and CDR2 FQNEAQ (reference sequence). The CDR3 consists of 16 residues. CDR3 amino acids: CASSLFRLEMVGELFF. DNA for the CDR3: TGTGCCAGCAGCTTATTCCGATTAGAAATGGTCGGGGAGCTGTTTTTT.

This clone was seen a single time. The V call is TRBV30, the J call TRBJ2-7; 11 bases align to TRBD2. Germline V gene lookup returns CDR1 GTSNPN and CDR2 SVGIG (reference sequence). The V and J ends lost 1 base and 5 bases, in that order; junction bases with no gene match: 7. This CDR3 contains 15 residues. For the CDR3, the DNA is TGTGCCTGGAGTGCGTTAGCGGGGGGGCCTGACGAGCAGTACTTC. This sequence encodes CAWSALAGGPDEQYF.

The J gene is TRBJ2-1, the V gene TRBV12-3 or TRBV12-4; D unresolved. Trimming cost V 8 bases and J 7 bases, with 6 bases left between them. The CDR3 length is 10 residues. For the CDR3, the DNA is TGTGCCAGCCTAGGTAATGAGCAGTTCTTC. Its translation is CASLGNEQFF.

A single count supports this clone. The chain carries TRBV5-1 and TRBJ2-6; tentative D call: TRBD2 (6 bases). CDR3 length equals 17 residues. V lost 4 bases and J lost 0, with 14 bases in between. Germline V CDR1 and CDR2: SGHRS, YFSETQ. CDR3: CASSDPGLSSGANVLTF. The CDR3 DNA is TGCGCCAGCAGCGACCCGGGACTCAGCTCTGGGGCCAACGTCCTGACTTTC.